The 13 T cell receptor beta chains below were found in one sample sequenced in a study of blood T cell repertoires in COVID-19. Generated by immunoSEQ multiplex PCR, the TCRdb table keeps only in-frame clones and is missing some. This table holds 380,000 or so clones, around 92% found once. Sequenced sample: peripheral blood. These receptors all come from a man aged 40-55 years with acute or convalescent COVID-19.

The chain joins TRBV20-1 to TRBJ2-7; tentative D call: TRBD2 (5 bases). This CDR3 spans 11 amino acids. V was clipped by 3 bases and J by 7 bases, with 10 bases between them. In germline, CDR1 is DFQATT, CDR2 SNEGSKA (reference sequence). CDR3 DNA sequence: TGCAGTGCTAGTCACGAGCGGGAGCAGTACTTC. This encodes CSASHEREQYF.

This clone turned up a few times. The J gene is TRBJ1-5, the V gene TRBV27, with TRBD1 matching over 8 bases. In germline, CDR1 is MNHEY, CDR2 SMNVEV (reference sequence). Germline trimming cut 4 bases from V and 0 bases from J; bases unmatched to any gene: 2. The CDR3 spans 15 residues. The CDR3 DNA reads TGTGCCAGCAGTTGGGACAGGTATAGCAATCAGCCCCAGCATTTT. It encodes CASSWDRYSNQPQHF.

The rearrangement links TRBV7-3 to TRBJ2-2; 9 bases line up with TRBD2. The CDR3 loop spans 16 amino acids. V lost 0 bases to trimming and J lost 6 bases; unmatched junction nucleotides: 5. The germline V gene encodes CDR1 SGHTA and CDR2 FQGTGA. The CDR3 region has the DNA TGTGCCAGCAGCTTAACCGGCGGGAGGGGGTCCGGGGAGCTGTTTTTT. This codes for CASSLTGGRGSGELFF.

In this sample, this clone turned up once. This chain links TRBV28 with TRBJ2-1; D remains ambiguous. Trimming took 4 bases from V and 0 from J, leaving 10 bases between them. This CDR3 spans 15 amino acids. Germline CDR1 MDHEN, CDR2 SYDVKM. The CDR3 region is CASSSRRNSYNEQFF. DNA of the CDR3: TGTGCCAGCAGTTCTAGACGGAACTCCTACAATGAGCAGTTCTTC.

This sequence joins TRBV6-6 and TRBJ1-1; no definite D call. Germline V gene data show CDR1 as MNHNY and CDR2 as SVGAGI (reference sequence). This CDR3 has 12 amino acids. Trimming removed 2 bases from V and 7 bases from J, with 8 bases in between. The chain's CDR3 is CASSYVGNEAFF. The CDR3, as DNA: TGTGCCAGCAGTTACGTGGGCAATGAAGCTTTCTTT.

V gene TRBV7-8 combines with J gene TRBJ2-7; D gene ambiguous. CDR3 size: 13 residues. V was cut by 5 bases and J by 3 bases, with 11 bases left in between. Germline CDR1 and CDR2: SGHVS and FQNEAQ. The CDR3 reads CASSLRPLYEQYF. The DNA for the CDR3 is TGTGCCAGCAGCCTCAGGCCCCTCTACGAGCAGTACTTC.

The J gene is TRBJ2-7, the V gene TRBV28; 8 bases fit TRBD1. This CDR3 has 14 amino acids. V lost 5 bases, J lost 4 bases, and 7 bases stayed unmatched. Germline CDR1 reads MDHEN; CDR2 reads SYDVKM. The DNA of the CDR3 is TGTGCCAGCAGTATCCGGGACAGGATATACGAGCAGTACTTC. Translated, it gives CASSIRDRIYEQYF.

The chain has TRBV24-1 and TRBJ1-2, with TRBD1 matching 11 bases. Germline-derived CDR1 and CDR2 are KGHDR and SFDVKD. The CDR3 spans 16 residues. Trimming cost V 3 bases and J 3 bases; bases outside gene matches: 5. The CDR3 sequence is CATSDRGDRGDYGYTF. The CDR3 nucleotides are TGTGCCACCAGTGATAGAGGGGACAGGGGGGACTATGGCTACACCTTC.

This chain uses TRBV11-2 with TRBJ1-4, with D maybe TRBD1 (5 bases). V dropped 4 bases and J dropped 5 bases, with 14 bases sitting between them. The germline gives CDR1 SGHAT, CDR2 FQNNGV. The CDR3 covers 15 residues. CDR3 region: CASSYRGRENEKLFF. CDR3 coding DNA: TGTGCCAGCAGCTATCGTGGCAGGGAAAATGAAAAACTGTTTTTT. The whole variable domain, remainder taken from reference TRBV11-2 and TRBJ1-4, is EAGVAQSPRYKIIEKRQSVAFWCNPISGHATLYWYQQILGQGPKLLIQFQNNGVVDDSQLPKDRFSAERLKGVDSTLKIQPAKLEDSAVYLCASSYRGRENEKLFFGSGTQLSVL.

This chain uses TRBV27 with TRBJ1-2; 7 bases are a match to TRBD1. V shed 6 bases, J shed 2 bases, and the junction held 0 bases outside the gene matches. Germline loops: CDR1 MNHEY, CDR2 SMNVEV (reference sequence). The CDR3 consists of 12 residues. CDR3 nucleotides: TGTGCCAGCAGGGGACAGAACTATGGCTACACCTTC. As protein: CASRGQNYGYTF.

The CDR3 nucleotides read TGTGCCAGCAGCCAACTTGCTCGGAGGGGCTTTGGCTACACCTTC. Residues: CASSQLARRGFGYTF. The chain is built from TRBV14 and TRBJ1-2; D perhaps matches TRBD1 (5 bases). Trimming left V 2 bases short and J 7 bases short, with 17 bases between. In germline, CDR1 is SGHDN, CDR2 FVKESK. This CDR3 contains 15 residues. The full variable domain, rest sourced from reference TRBV14 and TRBJ1-2, is EAGVTQFPSHSVIEKGQTVTLRCDPISGHDNLYWYRRVMGKEIKFLLHFVKESKQDESGMPNNRFLAERTGGTYSTLKVQPAELEDSGVYFCASSQLARRGFGYTFGSGTRLTVV.

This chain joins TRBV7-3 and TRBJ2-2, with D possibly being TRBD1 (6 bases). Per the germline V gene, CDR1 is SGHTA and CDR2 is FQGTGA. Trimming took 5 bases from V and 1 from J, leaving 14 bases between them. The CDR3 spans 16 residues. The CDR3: CASSPQSTGNTGELFF. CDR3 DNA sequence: TGTGCCAGCAGCCCCCAGTCGACAGGGAACACCGGGGAGCTGTTTTTT.

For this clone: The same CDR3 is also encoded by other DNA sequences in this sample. The CDR3 coding sequence is TGCAGCGTGGATACAGGGACGAACACTGAAGCTTTCTTT. Translation: CSVDTGTNTEAFF. V usage is TRBV29-1 and J usage is TRBJ1-1; tentative D call: TRBD1 (6 bases). Germline assignment: CDR1 SQVTM and CDR2 ANQGSEA. Between the trimmed V and J ends, which lost 6 bases and 1 base, there was a span of 12 bases. This CDR3 is built from 13 residues.